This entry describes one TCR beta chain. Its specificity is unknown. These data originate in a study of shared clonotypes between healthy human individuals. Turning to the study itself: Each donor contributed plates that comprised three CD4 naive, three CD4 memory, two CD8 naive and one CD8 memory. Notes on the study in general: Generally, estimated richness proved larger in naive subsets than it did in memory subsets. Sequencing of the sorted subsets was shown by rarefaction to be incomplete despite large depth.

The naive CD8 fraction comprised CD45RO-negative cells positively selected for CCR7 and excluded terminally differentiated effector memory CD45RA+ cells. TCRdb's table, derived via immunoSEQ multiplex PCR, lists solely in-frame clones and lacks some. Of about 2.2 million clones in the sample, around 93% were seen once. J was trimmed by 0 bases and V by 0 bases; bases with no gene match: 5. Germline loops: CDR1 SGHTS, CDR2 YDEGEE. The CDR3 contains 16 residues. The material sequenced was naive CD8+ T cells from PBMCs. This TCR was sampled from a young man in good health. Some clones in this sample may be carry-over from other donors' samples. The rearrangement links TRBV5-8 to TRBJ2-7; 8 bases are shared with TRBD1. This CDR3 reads CASSLGQGTSSYEQYF. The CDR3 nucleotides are TGTGCCAGCAGCTTGGGACAGGGGACGAGCTCCTACGAGCAGTACTTC.